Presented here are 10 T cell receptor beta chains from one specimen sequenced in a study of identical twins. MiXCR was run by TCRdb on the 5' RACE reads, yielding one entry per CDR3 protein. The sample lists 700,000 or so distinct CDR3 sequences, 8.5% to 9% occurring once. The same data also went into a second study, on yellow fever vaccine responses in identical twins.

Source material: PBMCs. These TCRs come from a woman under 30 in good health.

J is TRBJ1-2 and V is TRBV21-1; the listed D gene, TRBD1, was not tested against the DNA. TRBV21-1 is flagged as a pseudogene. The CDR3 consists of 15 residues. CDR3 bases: TGTGCCAGCAGCAAAGTCAGGGGGCTCGACTATGGCTACACCTTC. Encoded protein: CASSKVRGLDYGYTF.

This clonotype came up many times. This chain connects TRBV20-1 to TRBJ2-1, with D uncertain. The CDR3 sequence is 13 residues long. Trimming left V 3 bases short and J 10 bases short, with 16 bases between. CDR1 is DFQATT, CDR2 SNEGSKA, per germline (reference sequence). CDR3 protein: CSARGNVPGEQFF. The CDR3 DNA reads TGCAGTGCTAGGGGTAACGTCCCCGGCGAGCAGTTCTTC.

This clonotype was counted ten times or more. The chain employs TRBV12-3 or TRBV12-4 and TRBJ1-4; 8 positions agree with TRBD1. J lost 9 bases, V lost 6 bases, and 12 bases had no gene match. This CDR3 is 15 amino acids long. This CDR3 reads CASRPPTGEGQKLFF. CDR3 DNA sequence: TGTGCCAGCAGGCCGCCGACAGGGGAGGGCCAAAAACTGTTTTTT.

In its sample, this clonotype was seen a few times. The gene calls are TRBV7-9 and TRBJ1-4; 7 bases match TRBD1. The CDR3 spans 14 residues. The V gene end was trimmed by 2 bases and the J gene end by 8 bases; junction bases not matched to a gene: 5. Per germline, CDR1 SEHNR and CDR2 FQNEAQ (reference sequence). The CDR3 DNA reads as TGTGCCAGCAGCTTACCGGGACAGAGCGAAAAACTGTTTTTT. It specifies CASSLPGQSEKLFF.

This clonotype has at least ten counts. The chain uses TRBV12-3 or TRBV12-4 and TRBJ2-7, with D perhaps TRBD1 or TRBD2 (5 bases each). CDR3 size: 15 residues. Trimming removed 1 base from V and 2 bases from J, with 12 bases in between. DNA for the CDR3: TGTGCCAGCAGTTTAGGGGGGTCCGCCACCTACGAGCAGTACTTC. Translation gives CASSLGGSATYEQYF.

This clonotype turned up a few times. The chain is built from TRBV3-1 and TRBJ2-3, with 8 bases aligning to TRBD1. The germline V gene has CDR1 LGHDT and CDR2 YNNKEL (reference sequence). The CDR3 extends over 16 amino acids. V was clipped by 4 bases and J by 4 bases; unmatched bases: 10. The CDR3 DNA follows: TGTGCCAGCAGCCCGGGGGCGCAGGGGGCGGCAGATACGCAGTATTTT. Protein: CASSPGAQGAADTQYF.

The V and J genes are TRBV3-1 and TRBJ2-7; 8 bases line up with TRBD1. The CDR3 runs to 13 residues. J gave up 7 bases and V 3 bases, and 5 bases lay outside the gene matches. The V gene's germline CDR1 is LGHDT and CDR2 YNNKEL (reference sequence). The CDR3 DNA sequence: TGTGCCAGCAGCCAGGGACAGGTGGGTGAGCAGTACTTC. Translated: CASSQGQVGEQYF.

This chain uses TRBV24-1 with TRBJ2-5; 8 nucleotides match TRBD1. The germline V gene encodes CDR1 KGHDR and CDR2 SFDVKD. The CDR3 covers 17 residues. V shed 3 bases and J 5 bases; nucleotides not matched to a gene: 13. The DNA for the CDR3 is TGTGCCACCAGTGATCTTCCACGACAGGGGAGAAGTGAGACCCAGTACTTC. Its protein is CATSDLPRQGRSETQYF.

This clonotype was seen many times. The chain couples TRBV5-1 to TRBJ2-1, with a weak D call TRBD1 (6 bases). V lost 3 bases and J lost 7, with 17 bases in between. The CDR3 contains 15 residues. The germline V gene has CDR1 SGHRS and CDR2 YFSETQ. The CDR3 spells CASSSPAAGENEQFF. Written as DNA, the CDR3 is TGCGCCAGCAGCTCCCCAGCTGCAGGGGAGAATGAGCAGTTCTTC.

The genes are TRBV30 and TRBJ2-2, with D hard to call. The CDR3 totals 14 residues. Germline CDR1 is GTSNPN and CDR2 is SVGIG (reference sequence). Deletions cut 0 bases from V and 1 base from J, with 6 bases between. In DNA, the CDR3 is TGTGCCTGGAGTGTTTTTGAGAACACCGGGGAGCTGTTTTTT. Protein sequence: CAWSVFENTGELFF.